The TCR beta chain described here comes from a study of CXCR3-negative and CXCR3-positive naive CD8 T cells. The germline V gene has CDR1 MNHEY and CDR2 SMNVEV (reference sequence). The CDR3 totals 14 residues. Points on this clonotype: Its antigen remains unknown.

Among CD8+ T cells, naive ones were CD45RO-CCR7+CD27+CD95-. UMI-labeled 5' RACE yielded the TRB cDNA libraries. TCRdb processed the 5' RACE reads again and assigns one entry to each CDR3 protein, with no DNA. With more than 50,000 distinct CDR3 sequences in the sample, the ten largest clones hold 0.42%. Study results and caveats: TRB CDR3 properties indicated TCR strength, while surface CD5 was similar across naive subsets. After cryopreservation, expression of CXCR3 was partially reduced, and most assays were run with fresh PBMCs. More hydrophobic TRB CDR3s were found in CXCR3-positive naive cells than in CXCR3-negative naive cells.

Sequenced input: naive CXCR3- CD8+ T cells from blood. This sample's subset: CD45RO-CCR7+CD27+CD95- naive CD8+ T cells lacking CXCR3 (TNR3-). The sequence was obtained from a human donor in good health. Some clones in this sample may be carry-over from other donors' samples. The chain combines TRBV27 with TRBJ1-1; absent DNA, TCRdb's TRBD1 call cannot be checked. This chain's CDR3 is CASSLTGLNTEAFF.